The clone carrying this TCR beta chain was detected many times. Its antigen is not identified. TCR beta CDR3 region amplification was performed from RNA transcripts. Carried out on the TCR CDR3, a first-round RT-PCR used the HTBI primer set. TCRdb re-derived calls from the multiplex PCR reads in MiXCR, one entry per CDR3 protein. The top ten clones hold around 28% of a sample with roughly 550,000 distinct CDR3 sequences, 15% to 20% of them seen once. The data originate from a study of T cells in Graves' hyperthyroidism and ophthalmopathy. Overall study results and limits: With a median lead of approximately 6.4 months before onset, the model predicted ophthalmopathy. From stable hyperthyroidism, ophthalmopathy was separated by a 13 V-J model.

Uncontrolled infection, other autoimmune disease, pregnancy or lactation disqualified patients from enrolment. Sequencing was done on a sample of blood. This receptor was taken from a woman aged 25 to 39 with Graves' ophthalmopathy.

CDR3 region: CASSLWIQREGHEQYF. The CDR3 DNA is TGTGCCAGCAGCTTATGGATCCAGCGGGAGGGGCACGAGCAGTACTTC. The gene calls are TRBV7-9 and TRBJ2-7, with TRBD2 matching 10 bases. Germline CDR1 SEHNR, CDR2 FQNEAQ (reference sequence). V was pared by 2 bases and J by 5 bases, with 9 bases of the junction left unmatched. CDR3 length equals 16 residues.